This T cell receptor (beta chain) was observed in a study of OX40 agonist ivuxolimab in advanced cancers. Study-level information: From roughly 20 to 79 years was the age range, with a mean of approximately 63 years, and nearly 85% were male. Anti-PD-1, anti-PD-L1 or anti-CTLA-4 therapy given earlier was allowed, and around 40% had some.

The length of the CDR3 is 12 residues. The V end lost 5 bases, the J end lost 10 bases, and 11 bases lay between the germline ends. Germline V lookup: CDR1 MNHEY, CDR2 SVGAGI. In regard to this clone: What it recognizes is unknown.

Whole-study results and caveats: With doses of 0.1 to 3.0 mg/kg, CD4+ and CD8+ blood T cells had undergone clonal expansion by week 6.

Assay used: immunoSEQ multiplex PCR; TCRdb lists only in-frame clones, some missing. The data contain some 49,000 clones, 75% to 90% of them seen just once; the ten biggest clones take up 20%. The gene calls are TRBV6-5 and TRBJ1-4; unclear D gene. Specimen: CD4+ or CD8+ T cells sorted from blood, collected in a trial of the OX40 agonist ivuxolimab. This clonotype was sampled from an adult with an advanced solid tumor such as melanoma, head and neck, liver or kidney cancer. The CDR3: CASSTLWGKLFF. CDR3 DNA sequence: TGTGCCAGCAGTACCCTTTGGGGAAAACTGTTTTTT.